Listed here are 6 T cell receptor beta chains from one sample, sequenced in a study of CD8+CD57+ T cells in acquired aplastic anemia. Using genomic DNA as the template, TCR beta VDJ and CDR3 profiling was carried out. Using its own MiXCR run on the reads, TCRdb lists one record per CDR3 protein. The data show fewer than 250,000 distinct CDR3 sequences, around 45% seen once. An expansion of CD8+CD57+ cells by flow cytometry had been shown in patients chosen for sequencing. The sequencing sample was made of sorted CD4+, CD8+, or CD8+CD57+ T cells (not recorded which) from PBMCs. These receptors were collected from a human donor with aplastic anemia.

J is TRBJ2-5 and V is TRBV24-1, with D perhaps being TRBD1 or TRBD2 (6 bases each). CDR1 KGHDR and CDR2 SFDVKD come from the germline V gene. Trimming cost V 3 bases and J 14 bases, with 18 bases left between them. This CDR3 is built from 13 residues. CDR3 nucleotide sequence: TGTGCCACCAGTGATAACCGGGACACGGGGGTCTACTTC. It specifies CATSDNRDTGVYF.

In this sample, this clonotype turned up many times. The chain employs TRBV24-1 and TRBJ2-2; D is uncertain. Trimming took 1 base from V and 2 from J, leaving 10 bases between them. The CDR3 length is 16 residues. Germline V gene sequence: CDR1 KGHDR, CDR2 SFDVKD. CDR3: CATSDFPRTNTGELFF. The CDR3 region has the DNA TGTGCCACCAGTGATTTCCCGCGGACCAACACCGGGGAGCTGTTTTTT.

This clonotype was picked up many times. The V and J genes are TRBV9 and TRBJ2-3, with 10 positions matching TRBD2. The CDR3 spans 17 residues. Germline CDR1 reads SGDLS; CDR2 reads YYNGEE. The V gene end was trimmed by 2 bases and the J gene end by 5 bases; junction bases not matched to a gene: 11. The CDR3 loop is CASSVGTSVGGLDTQYF. DNA of the CDR3: TGTGCCAGCAGCGTTGGGACTAGCGTGGGGGGACTAGATACGCAGTATTTT.

To note about this clonotype: A much larger clone differs by one base, so this may be a read error. The chain couples TRBV20-1 to TRBJ2-5, with TRBD2 matching over 13 bases. This CDR3 has 18 amino acids. Germline lookup yields CDR1 DFQATT and CDR2 SNEGSKA (reference sequence). The ends lost 5 bases at V and 6 bases at J; junction bases unmatched: 18. The CDR3 is CSAAERTSGSLVLKTQYF. The CDR3 coding sequence is TGCAGTGCTGCAGAACGGACTAGCGGGAGCCTTGTGTTAAAGACCCAGTACTTC.

The chain joins TRBV15 to TRBJ1-6; the D is unclear. This CDR3 has 16 residues. V was clipped by 0 bases and J by 9 bases, with 15 bases between them. The germline V gene encodes CDR1 LNHNV and CDR2 YYDKDF (reference sequence). The CDR3 protein is CATSRDFEGSTSPLHF. CDR3 coding DNA: TGTGCCACCAGCAGAGATTTTGAGGGATCTACTTCACCCCTCCACTTT. Together with reference TRBV15 and TRBJ1-6, the CDR3 gives the full variable domain: DAMVIQNPRYQVTQFGKPVTLSCSQTLNHNVMYWYQQKSSQAPKLLFHYYDKDFNNEADTPDNFQSRRPNTSFCFLDIRSPGLGDTAMYLCATSRDFEGSTSPLHFGNGTRLTVT.

This clonotype was found many times. This chain links TRBV25-1 with TRBJ1-1, with D perhaps matching TRBD1 (6 bases). V gave up 9 bases and J gave up 6 bases, with 29 bases separating them. The CDR3 is 17 amino acids. Per germline, CDR1 MGHDK and CDR2 SYGVNS. The DNA for the CDR3 is TGTGCCAGTCACCCTGGCGGGGGGGGGCTTTCTGGCCCTGAAGCTTTCTTT. It codes for CASHPGGGGLSGPEAFF.